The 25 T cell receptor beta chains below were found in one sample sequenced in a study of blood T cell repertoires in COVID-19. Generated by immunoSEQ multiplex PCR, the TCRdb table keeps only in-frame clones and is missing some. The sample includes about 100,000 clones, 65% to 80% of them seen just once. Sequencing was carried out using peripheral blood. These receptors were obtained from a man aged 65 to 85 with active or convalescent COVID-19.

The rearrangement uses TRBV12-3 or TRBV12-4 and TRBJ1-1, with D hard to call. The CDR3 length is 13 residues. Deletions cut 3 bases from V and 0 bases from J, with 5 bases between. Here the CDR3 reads CASSFSVNTEAFF. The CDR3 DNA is TGTGCCAGCAGTTTTTCTGTGAACACTGAAGCTTTCTTT.

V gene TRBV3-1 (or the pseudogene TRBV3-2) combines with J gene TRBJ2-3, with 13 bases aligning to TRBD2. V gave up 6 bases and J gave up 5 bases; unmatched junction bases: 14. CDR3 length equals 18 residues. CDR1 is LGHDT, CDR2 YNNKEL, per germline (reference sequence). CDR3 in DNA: TGTGCCAGCAGTCCTATTGCGACTAGCGGGGGGAGGGGAGATACGCAGTATTTT. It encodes CASSPIATSGGRGDTQYF.

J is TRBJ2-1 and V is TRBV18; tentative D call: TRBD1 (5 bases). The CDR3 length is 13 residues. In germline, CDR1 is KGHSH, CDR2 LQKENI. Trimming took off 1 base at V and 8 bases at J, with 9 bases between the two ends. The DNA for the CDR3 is TGTGCCAGCTCACCACAGGGGTTTCATGAGCAGTTCTTC. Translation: CASSPQGFHEQFF.

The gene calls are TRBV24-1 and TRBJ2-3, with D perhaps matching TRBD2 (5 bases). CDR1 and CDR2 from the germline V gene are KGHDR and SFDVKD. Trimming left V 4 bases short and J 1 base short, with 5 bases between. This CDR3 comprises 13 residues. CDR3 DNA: TGTGCCACCAGTGAGGGAGGCACAGATACGCAGTATTTT. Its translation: CATSEGGTDTQYF.

The CDR3 sequence: CASSLWGVSPEAFF. DNA of the CDR3: TGTGCCAGCAGCTTATGGGGGGTCAGCCCTGAAGCTTTCTTT. The chain joins TRBV7-6 to TRBJ1-1, with D possibly matching TRBD1 (5 bases). The V end was cut by 2 bases, the J end by 6 bases, with 13 bases between. Germline CDR1 is SGHVS and CDR2 is FNYEAQ. This CDR3 has 14 residues.

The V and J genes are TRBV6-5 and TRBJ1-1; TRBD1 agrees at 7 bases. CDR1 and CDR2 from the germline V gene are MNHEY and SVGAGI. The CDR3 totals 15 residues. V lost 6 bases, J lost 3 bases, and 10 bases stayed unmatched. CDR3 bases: TGTGCCAGCAGAGTAAGGGACAGATCCTACACTGAAGCTTTCTTT. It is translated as CASRVRDRSYTEAFF.

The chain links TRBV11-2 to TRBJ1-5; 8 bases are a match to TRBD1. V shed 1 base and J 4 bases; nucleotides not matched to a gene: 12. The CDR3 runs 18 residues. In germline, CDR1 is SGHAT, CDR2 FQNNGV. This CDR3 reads CASSLVSGTGLRNQPQHF. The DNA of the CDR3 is TGTGCCAGCAGCTTAGTCTCCGGGACAGGATTGAGGAATCAGCCCCAGCATTTT.

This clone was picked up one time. In DNA form, the CDR3 reads TGTGCCAGCAGCCTAGCGGGGGCAGCAAATGAAAAACTGTTTTTT. It encodes CASSLAGAANEKLFF. V gene TRBV5-6 combines with J gene TRBJ1-4, with TRBD1 as a possible D gene (6 bases). There are 15 residues in the CDR3. Germline values: CDR1 SGHDT, CDR2 YYEEEE. The V end lost 4 bases, the J end lost 5 bases, and 15 bases lay between the germline ends.

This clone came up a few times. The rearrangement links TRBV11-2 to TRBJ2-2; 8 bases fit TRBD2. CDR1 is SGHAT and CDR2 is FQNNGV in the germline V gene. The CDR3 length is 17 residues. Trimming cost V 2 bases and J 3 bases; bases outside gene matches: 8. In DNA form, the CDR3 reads TGTGCCAGCAGCTTATCCTTGGCGGGGGGTCACACCGGGGAGCTGTTTTTT. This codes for CASSLSLAGGHTGELFF.

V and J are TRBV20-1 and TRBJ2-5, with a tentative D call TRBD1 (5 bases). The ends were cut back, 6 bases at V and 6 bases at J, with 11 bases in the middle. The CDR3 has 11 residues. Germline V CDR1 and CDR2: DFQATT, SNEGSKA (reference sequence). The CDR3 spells CSAPLGQTQYF. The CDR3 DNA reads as TGCAGTGCCCCACTGGGGCAGACCCAGTACTTC.

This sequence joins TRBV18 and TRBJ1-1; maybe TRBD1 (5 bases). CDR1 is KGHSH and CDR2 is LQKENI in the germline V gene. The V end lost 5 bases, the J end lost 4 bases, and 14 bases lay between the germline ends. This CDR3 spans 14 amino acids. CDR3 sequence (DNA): TGTGCCAGCTCATCCAGGGATTGGAGCACTGAAGCTTTCTTT. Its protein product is CASSSRDWSTEAFF.

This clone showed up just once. CDR3 in amino acids: CASSPWSRGMNTEAFF. The CDR3 nucleotides are TGTGCCAGCAGTCCCTGGTCCCGAGGAATGAACACTGAAGCTTTCTTT. This chain uses TRBV27 with TRBJ1-1, with D unclear. Germline values: CDR1 MNHEY, CDR2 SMNVEV (reference sequence). The CDR3 covers 16 residues. V was clipped by 5 bases and J by 0 bases, with 16 bases between them.

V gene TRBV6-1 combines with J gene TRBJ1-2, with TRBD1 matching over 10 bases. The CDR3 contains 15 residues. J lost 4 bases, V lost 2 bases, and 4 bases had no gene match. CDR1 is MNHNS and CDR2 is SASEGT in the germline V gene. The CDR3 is CASSESGTGVYGYTF. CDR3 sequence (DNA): TGTGCCAGCAGTGAAAGTGGGACAGGGGTCTATGGCTACACCTTC.

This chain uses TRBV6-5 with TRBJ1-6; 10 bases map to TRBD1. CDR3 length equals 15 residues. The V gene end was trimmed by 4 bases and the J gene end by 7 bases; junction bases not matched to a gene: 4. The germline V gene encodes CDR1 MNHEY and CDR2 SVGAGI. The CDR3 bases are TGTGCCAGCAGTTCCTCGGACAGGGGGAATTCACCCCTCCACTTT. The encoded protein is CASSSSDRGNSPLHF.

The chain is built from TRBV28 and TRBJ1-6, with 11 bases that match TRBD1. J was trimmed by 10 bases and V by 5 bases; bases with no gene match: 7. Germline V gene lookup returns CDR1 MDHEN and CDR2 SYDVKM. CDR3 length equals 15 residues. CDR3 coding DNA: TGTGCCAGCAGTCTGTGGGACAGGGGGGAATCACCCCTCCACTTT. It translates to CASSLWDRGESPLHF. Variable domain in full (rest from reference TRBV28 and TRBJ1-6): DVKVTQSSRYLVKRTGEKVFLECVQDMDHENMFWYRQDPGLGLRLIYFSYDVKMKEKGDIPEGYSVSREKKERFSLILESASTNQTSMYLCASSLWDRGESPLHFGNGTRLTVT.

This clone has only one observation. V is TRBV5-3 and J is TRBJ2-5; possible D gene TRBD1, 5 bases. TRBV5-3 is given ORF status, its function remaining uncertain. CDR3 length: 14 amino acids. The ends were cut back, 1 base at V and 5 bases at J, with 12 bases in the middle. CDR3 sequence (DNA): TGTGCCAGAAGCTTGTTGGGGCTCGGGGAGACCCAGTACTTC. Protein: CARSLLGLGETQYF.

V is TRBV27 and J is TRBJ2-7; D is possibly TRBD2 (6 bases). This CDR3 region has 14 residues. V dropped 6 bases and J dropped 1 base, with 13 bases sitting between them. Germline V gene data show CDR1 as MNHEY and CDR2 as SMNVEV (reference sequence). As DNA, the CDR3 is TGTGCCAGCAGGGCGCGGGACGGTTCCTACGAGCAGTACTTC. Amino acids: CASRARDGSYEQYF.

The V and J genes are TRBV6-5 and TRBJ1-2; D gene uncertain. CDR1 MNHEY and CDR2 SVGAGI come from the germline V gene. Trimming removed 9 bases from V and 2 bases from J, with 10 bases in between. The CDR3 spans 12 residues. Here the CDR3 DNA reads TGTGCCAGTTCCCAGACAAACTATGGCTACACCTTC. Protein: CASSQTNYGYTF.

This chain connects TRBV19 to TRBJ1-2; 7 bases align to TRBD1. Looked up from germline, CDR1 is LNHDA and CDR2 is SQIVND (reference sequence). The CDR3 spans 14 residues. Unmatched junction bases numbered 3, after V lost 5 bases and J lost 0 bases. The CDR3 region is CASSSGTANYGYTF. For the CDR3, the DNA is TGTGCCAGTAGTTCAGGGACAGCTAACTATGGCTACACCTTC. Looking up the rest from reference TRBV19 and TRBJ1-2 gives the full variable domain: DGGITQSPKYLFRKEGQNVTLSCEQNLNHDAMYWYRQDPGQGLRLIYYSQIVNDFQKGDIAEGYSVSREKKESFPLTVTSAQKNPTAFYLCASSSGTANYGYTFGSGTRLTVV.

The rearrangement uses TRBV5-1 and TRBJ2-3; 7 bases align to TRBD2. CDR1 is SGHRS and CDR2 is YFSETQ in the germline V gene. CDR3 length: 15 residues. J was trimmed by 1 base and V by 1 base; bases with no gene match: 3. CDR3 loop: CASSLLAGGTDTQYF. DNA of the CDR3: TGCGCCAGCAGCTTGCTCGCGGGAGGCACAGATACGCAGTATTTT.

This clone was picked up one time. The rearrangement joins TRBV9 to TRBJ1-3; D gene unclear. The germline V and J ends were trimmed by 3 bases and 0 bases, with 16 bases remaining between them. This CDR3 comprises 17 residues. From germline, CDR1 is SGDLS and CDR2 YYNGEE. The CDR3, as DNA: TGTGCCAGCAGCGACCCCCGAGGAGGGTTCTCTGGAAACACCATATATTTT. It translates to CASSDPRGGFSGNTIYF.

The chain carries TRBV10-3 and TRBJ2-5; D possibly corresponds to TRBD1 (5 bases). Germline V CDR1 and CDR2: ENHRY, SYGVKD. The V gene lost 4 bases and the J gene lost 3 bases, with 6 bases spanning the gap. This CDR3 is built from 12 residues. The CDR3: CAISAREETQYF. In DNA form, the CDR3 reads TGTGCCATCAGTGCCAGGGAAGAGACCCAGTACTTC.

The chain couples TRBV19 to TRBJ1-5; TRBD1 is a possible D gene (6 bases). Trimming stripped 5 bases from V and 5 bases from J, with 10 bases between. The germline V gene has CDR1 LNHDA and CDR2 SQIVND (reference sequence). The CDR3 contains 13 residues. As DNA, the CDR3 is TGTGCCAGTAGTCCGGACAGCTATCAGCCCCAGCATTTT. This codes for CASSPDSYQPQHF.

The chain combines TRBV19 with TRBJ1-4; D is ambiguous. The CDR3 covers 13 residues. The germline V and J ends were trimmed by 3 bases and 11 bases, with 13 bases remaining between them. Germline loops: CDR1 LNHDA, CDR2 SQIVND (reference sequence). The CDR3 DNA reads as TGTGCCAGTAGTATCACGGGGTGGGTTAAACTGTTTTTT. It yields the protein CASSITGWVKLFF.

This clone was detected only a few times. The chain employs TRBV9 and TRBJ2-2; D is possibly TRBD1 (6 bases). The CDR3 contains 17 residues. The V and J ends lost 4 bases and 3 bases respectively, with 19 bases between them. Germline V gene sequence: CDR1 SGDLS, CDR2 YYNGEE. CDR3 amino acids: CASSLYNQDRDTGELFF. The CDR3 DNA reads TGTGCCAGCAGCTTATACAACCAGGACAGAGACACCGGGGAGCTGTTTTTT.